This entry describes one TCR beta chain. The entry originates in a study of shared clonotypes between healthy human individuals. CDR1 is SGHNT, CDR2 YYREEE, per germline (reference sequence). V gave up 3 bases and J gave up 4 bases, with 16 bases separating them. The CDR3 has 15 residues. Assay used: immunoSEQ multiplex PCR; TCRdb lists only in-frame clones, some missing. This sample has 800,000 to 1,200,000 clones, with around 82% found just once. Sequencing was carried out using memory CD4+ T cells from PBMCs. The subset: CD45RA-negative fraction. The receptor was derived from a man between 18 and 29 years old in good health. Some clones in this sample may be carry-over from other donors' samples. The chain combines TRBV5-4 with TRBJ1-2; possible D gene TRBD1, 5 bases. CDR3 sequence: CASSSIKDRSYGYTF. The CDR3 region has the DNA TGTGCCAGCAGCTCGATAAAAGACAGATCCTATGGCTACACCTTC.